This T cell receptor beta chain was sequenced in a study of T-cell reconstitution after alpha-beta-depleted transplantation in children. This clonotype has more than one count but fewer than ten. Unique molecular identifiers featured in how the TCRbeta library was prepared. TCRdb reanalysed the PCR reads using MiXCR and keeps one entry per CDR3 protein. This table has about 690,000 distinct CDR3 sequences, approximately 16% appearing once. CDR1 and CDR2 (germline): SEHNR, FQNEAQ (reference sequence). This CDR3 contains 17 residues. V gave up 4 bases and J gave up 2 bases; unmatched junction bases: 11.

The rearrangement uses TRBV7-9 and TRBJ2-1, with 7 bases matching TRBD2. This receptor was taken from a human donor who donated a stem cell graft to a child with acute myeloid leukemia. The sequencing here drew on PBMCs from the stem cell graft donor, taken from the stem cell graft. The CDR3 nucleotides are TGTGCCAGCAGCTCCCGGAGGCTTGCGGGGGCCTACAATGAGCAGTTCTTC. As protein: CASSSRRLAGAYNEQFF.